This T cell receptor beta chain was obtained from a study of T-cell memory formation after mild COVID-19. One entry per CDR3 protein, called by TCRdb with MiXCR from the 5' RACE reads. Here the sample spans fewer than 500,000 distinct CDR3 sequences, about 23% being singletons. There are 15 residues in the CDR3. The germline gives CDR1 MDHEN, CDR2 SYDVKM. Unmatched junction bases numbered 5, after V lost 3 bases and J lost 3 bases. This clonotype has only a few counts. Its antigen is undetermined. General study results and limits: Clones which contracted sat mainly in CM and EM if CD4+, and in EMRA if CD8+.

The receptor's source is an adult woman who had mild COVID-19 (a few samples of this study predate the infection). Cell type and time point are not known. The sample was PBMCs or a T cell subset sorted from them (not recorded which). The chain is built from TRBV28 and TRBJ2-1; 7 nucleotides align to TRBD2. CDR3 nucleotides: TGTGCCAGCAGTTTTGCGCGGGAGTTCTACAATGAGCAGTTCTTC. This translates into CASSFAREFYNEQFF.